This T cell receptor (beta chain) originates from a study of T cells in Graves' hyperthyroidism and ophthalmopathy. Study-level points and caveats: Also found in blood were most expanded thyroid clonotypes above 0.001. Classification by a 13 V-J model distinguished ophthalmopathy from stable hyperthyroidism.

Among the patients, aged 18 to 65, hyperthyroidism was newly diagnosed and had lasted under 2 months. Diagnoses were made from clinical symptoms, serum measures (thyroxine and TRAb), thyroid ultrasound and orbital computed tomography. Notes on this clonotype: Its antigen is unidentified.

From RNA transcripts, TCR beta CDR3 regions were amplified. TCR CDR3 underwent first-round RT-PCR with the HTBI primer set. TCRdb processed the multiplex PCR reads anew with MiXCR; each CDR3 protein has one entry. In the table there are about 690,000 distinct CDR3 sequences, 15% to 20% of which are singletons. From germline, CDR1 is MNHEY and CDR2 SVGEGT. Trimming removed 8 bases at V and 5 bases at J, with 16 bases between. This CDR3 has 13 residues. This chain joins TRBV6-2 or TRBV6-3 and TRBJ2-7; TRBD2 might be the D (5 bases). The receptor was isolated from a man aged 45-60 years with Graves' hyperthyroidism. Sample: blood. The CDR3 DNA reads TGTGCCAGCGGTGACGAGGGAAGGGACGAGCAGTACTTC. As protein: CASGDEGRDEQYF.